The entry below describes one T cell receptor (beta chain). Its antigen remains unknown. The data derive from a study of Ad26.COV2.S vaccination and SARS-CoV-2 variants. Assay: immunoSEQ multiplex PCR; the TCRdb copy retains only in-frame clones and omits some. The top ten hold around 16% of the sample, which has around 100,000 clones, over 70% seen once. Study results and caveats: Reported post-vaccination CD8+ and CD4+ T cell responses to spike showed substantial breadth.

This specimen consisted of peripheral blood, obtained after recovery from COVID-19. The TCR originated in a human donor who had recovered from COVID-19.

The CDR3, as DNA: TGTGCCAGCTCACCGGGGGACTCCTACGAGCAGTACTTC. It yields the protein CASSPGDSYEQYF. The rearrangement links TRBV18 to TRBJ2-7; D tentatively reads TRBD1 or TRBD2 (5 bases each). Per germline, CDR1 KGHSH and CDR2 LQKENI. The CDR3 is 13 residues long. Trimming cost V 3 bases and J 0 bases, with 6 bases left between them.